Listed below are T cell receptor beta chains from one sample, sequenced in a study of blood T cell repertoires in COVID-19. Repertoires were generated with immunoSEQ multiplex PCR, while TCRdb's copy carries only in-frame clones and drops some. The table lists approximately 46,000 clones, 82% of them singletons. The sequenced sample consisted of peripheral blood. The source of these receptors is a woman aged 55-75 years with acute or convalescent COVID-19. Both conserved end residues are part of each CDR3. A D gene is named only where the DNA matches it firmly. Only part of the rows carry a size: once, few, many, or a class if the clone is expanded.

V gene,D gene,clone size,J gene,CDR3 DNA,CDR3 protein
TRBV5-1,-,-,TRBJ1-1,TGCGCCAGCAGCTGGGGGGGCGAGGGCACTGAAGCTTTCTTT,CASSWGGEGTEAFF
TRBV12-5,TRBD2,-,TRBJ2-1,TGTGCTAGTACCCCCCGACTAGCGGGGACGAATGAGCAGTTCTTC,CASTPRLAGTNEQFF
TRBV21-1,-,-,TRBJ1-5,TGTGCCAGCAGCAAAGTGGGCCATCAGCCCCAGCATTTT,CASSKVGHQPQHF
TRBV7-9,-,-,TRBJ2-2,TGTGCCAGCAGCCCCCTAACAGGTACCGGGGAGCTGTTTTTT,CASSPLTGTGELFF
TRBV30,-,-,TRBJ2-1,TGTGCCTGGAGTCGTAGCGGCAGCCTTTACAATGAGCAGTTCTTC,CAWSRSGSLYNEQFF
TRBV30,-,-,TRBJ1-2,TGTGCCTGGAGAGACCTCACAGCGGTAGGATATGGCTACACCTTC,CAWRDLTAVGYGYTF
TRBV7-9,TRBD1,-,TRBJ2-1,TGTGCCAGCAGCCGGGGGACAGGGGGCGCGAATGAGCAGTTCTTC,CASSRGTGGANEQFF
TRBV19,-,-,TRBJ1-2,TGTGCCAGTTCCGAGGGTTCAGGCTATGGCTACACCTTC,CASSEGSGYGYTF
TRBV7-6,TRBD1,few,TRBJ1-1,TGTGCCAGCAGCGGACAGGCCTCAATGAACACTGAAGCTTTCTTT,CASSGQASMNTEAFF
TRBV7-2,TRBD1,-,TRBJ1-3,TGTGCCAGCAGCAGGGACAGGATCTCTGGAAACACCATATATTTT,CASSRDRISGNTIYF
TRBV27,-,few,TRBJ2-7,TGTGCCAGCGCCTTAACAGGGTACCACGAGCAGTACTTC,CASALTGYHEQYF
TRBV6-5,-,-,TRBJ1-1,TGTGCCAGCAGTTACACAGGGACTGAAGCTTTCTTT,CASSYTGTEAFF
TRBV30,TRBD2,-,TRBJ2-1,TGTGCCTGGAGCCGCGGGGGGACCCGTACGCACAATGAGCAGTTCTTC,CAWSRGGTRTHNEQFF
TRBV5-1,-,-,TRBJ1-1,TGCGCCAGCAGCTCCGGGACAAAGAACACTGAAGCTTTCTTT,CASSSGTKNTEAFF
TRBV10-3,-,-,TRBJ2-2,TGTGCCATCAGTGAGACAGAATCCACCGGGGAGCTGTTTTTT,CAISETESTGELFF
TRBV11-2,TRBD2,once,TRBJ2-3,TGTGCCAGCAGCCCGACTAGCCCTACCCCGGGAACAGATACGCAGTATTTT,CASSPTSPTPGTDTQYF
TRBV5-6,TRBD1,once,TRBJ1-1,TGTGCCAGCAGCTTCCTATCCGGGACAGCGAACACTGAAGCTTTCTTT,CASSFLSGTANTEAFF
TRBV5-6,-,-,TRBJ1-1,TGTGCCAGCAGCTCCCTTGGCAGGGTGAGGTCTGAAGCTTTCTTT,CASSSLGRVRSEAFF
TRBV27,-,-,TRBJ1-2,TGTGCCAGCAGTTTCCCCCGTACGGGCAGGGTTGGGGGGTCACCGTATGGCTACACCTTC,CASSFPRTGRVGGSPYGYTF
TRBV27,TRBD1,-,TRBJ1-4,TGTGCCAGCTCCCGGTTGGGACAGCGTGATGAAAAACTGTTTTTT,CASSRLGQRDEKLFF
TRBV30,TRBD1,-,TRBJ1-1,TGTGCCTGGAGTGCCTCCTCTAAGACAGGGCGTGAAGCTTTCTTT,CAWSASSKTGREAFF
TRBV10-1,-,-,TRBJ2-2,TGCGCCAGCCGGCAGGAAAACACCGGGGAGCTGTTTTTT,CASRQENTGELFF
TRBV5-1,TRBD1,-,TRBJ1-1,TGCGCCAGCAGCCAACAGGGGGCTAACACTGAAGCTTTCTTT,CASSQQGANTEAFF
TRBV18,-,-,TRBJ1-1,TGTGCCAGCTCACCATGGGCAGACGAAGCTTTCTTT,CASSPWADEAFF
TRBV6-1,-,-,TRBJ2-4,TGTGCCAGCAGTGAAGGGACTACTTCAGCCAAAAACATTCAGTACTTC,CASSEGTTSAKNIQYF
TRBV21-1,-,-,TRBJ2-3,TGTGCCAGCACCAAAAAATCACTCCGGGGGGGGGAGTGGCTGTGGGATACGCAGTATTTT,CASTKKSLRGGEWLWDTQYF
TRBV21-1,-,-,TRBJ1-1,TGTGCCAGCAGCAAAGCAGGGGCAGAATGGGGCACTGAAGCTTTCTTT,CASSKAGAEWGTEAFF
TRBV25-1,-,-,TRBJ1-5,TGTGCCAGCAGTGAATATGGGGCGAATCAGCCCCAGCATTTT,CASSEYGANQPQHF
TRBV29-1,-,-,TRBJ2-3,TGCAGCGTTGCAGGGGGCACAGATACGCAGTATTTT,CSVAGGTDTQYF
TRBV14,-,-,TRBJ1-1,TGTGCCAGCAGCCCCTACGAAGTAACAGGTACTGAAGCTTTCTTT,CASSPYEVTGTEAFF
TRBV6-5,-,-,TRBJ2-7,TGTGCCAGCAGTTACCGCCCAGGGTTACCCTACGAGCAGTACTTC,CASSYRPGLPYEQYF
TRBV28,TRBD1,-,TRBJ1-3,TGTGCCAGCAGTCAAAGGGACAGGGGTCTGGGTGGAAACACCATATATTTT,CASSQRDRGLGGNTIYF
TRBV5-4,-,-,TRBJ1-2,TGTGCCGGGAGGGGGAACTATGGCTACACCTTC,CAGRGNYGYTF
TRBV5-6,TRBD1,-,TRBJ2-4,TGTGCCAGCAGCTCTGGACAGGCCCTAGCCAAAAACATTCAGTACTTC,CASSSGQALAKNIQYF
TRBV4-2,-,-,TRBJ1-2,TGTGCCAGCAGCCAAGGTGTCTTACTCTATGGCTACACCTTC,CASSQGVLLYGYTF
TRBV3-1/TRBV3-2,TRBD2,-,TRBJ2-3,TGTGCCAGCAGCCTTTGGACTAGCGGGGGGGCTACAGATACGCAGTATTTT,CASSLWTSGGATDTQYF
TRBV10-2,TRBD2,-,TRBJ2-7,TGCGCCAGCAGTAAGGGGACTAGCGGTAGCTACGAGCAGTACTTC,CASSKGTSGSYEQYF
TRBV7-6,TRBD1,-,TRBJ2-6,TGTGCCAGCAGTTTGATAACAGGGGCTGGGGCCAACGTCCTGACTTTC,CASSLITGAGANVLTF
TRBV6-5,-,-,TRBJ1-1,TGTGCCAGCAGTTGGGTAGGGGCAGGCACTGAAGCTTTCTTT,CASSWVGAGTEAFF
TRBV5-1,-,-,TRBJ2-5,TGCGCCAGCAGCAAGTCCGAACTCCAAGAGACCCAGTACTTC,CASSKSELQETQYF
TRBV12-3/TRBV12-4,-,-,TRBJ2-1,TGTGCCAGCAGTTTCCAACGACCCGGGGGGCAGTTCTTC,CASSFQRPGGQFF
TRBV7-9,TRBD2,-,TRBJ2-3,TGTGCCAGCAGCCGATTAGCGGGAGTTGGGGGAGATACGCAGTATTTT,CASSRLAGVGGDTQYF
TRBV29-1,TRBD1,-,TRBJ2-7,TGCAGCGTTGCTGGCGGGACAGGGAGCAACGAGCAGTACTTC,CSVAGGTGSNEQYF
TRBV11-1,-,-,TRBJ2-5,TGTGCCAGCAGCGTCCCTCCTCGAGGGGAGACCCAGTACTTC,CASSVPPRGETQYF
TRBV5-1,-,-,TRBJ2-7,TGCGCCAGCAGCTTCCTGGCAGACTACGAGCAGTACTTC,CASSFLADYEQYF
TRBV5-6,-,-,TRBJ1-2,TGTGCCAGCAGCTTGGCACAGGGCCATGGCTACACCTTC,CASSLAQGHGYTF
TRBV29-1,-,once,TRBJ1-1,TGCAGCGTTTCGACAACCTTGAACACTGAAGCTTTCTTT,CSVSTTLNTEAFF
TRBV10-3,-,-,TRBJ1-5,TGTGCCATCAGTGACAGTCCGGGTCCTCCCCAGCATTTT,CAISDSPGPPQHF
TRBV21-1,-,-,TRBJ1-6,TGTGCCAGCAGCAAAGCCGGGAGGGAAAATGATAATTCACCCCTCCACTTT,CASSKAGRENDNSPLHF
TRBV6-5,TRBD1,once,TRBJ1-2,TGTGCCAGCATTACCCTAGGGGGCAGAGGCGGCTACACCTTC,CASITLGGRGGYTF
TRBV15,TRBD2,-,TRBJ2-3,TGTGCCACCAGCAGAGTTATGCCGGGGACTAGCGGCACAGATACGCAGTATTTT,CATSRVMPGTSGTDTQYF
TRBV19,-,-,TRBJ1-5,TGTGCCAGTACCCGAGGTCGGAGACAGGTTAATCAGCCCCAGCATTTT,CASTRGRRQVNQPQHF
TRBV5-5,TRBD1,few,TRBJ1-2,TGTGCCAGCAGTTTGGGACAGGGAAGCTCCCTCTATGGCTACACCTTC,CASSLGQGSSLYGYTF